Sequencing of this T cell receptor beta chain was carried out in a study of cytomegalovirus exposure and HLA in healthy donors. The study, taken as a whole, reports: The study recorded 150 to 200 TCR beta chains that were cytomegalovirus-associated. CMV antigen specificity of a few CMV-associated chains was confirmed in vitro.

CDR1 and CDR2 from the germline V gene are SGHTA and FQGNSA. There are 16 residues in the CDR3. Trimming removed 0 bases at V and 6 bases at J, with 17 bases between. PCR used 60 Vbeta primers and 13 Jbeta primers. Profiling relied on immunoSEQ multiplex PCR, and the TCRdb table lists in-frame clones only, not all of them. The sample holds roughly 150,000 clones, about 82% seen once. Details on this clone: The antigen is unknown.

Input material: PBMCs. The genes are TRBV7-2 and TRBJ1-2, with D possibly being TRBD1 (5 bases). The sequence came from a male donor in good health and CMV-seronegative. The CDR3 sequence: CASSLAAGLGWDGYTF. The CDR3 DNA reads as TGTGCCAGCAGCTTAGCCGCAGGGCTGGGGTGGGATGGCTACACCTTC.